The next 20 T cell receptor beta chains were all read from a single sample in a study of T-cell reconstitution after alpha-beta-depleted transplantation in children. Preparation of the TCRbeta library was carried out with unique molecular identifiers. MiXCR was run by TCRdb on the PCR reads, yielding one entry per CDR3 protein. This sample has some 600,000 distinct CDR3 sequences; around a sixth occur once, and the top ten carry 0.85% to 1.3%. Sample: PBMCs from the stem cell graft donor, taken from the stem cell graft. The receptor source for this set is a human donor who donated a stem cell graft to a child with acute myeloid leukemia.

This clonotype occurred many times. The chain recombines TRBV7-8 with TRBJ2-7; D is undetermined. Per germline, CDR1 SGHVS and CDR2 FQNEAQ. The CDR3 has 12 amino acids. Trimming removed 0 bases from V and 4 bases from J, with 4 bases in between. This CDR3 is CASSLARYEQYF. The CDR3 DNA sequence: TGTGCCAGCAGCTTAGCACGATACGAGCAGTACTTC.

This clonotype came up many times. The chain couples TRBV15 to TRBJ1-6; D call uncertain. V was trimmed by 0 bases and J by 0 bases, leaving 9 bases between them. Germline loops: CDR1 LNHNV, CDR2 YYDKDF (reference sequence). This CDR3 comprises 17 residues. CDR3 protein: CATSRDPGSSYNSPLHF. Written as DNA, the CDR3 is TGTGCCACCAGCAGAGATCCGGGTAGCTCCTATAATTCACCCCTCCACTTT.

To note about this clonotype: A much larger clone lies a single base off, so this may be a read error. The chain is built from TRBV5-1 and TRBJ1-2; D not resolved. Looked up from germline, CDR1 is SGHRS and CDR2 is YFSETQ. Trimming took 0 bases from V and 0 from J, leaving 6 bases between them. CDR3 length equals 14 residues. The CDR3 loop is CASSLEDANYGYTF. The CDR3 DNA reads TGCGCCAGCAGCTTGGAAGATGCTAACTATGGCTACACCTTC.

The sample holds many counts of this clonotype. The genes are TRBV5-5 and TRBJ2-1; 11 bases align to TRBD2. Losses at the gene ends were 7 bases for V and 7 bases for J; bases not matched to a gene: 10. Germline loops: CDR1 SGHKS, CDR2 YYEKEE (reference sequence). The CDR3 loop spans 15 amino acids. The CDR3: CASLFRLAGNNEQFF. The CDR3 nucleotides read TGTGCCAGCCTCTTTCGACTAGCGGGGAATAATGAGCAGTTCTTC.

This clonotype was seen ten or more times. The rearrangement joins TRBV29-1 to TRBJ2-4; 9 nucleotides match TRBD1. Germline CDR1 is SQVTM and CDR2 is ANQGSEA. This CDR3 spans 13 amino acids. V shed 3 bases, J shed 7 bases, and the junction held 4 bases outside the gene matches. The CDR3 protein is CSVEGQGENIQYF. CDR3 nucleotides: TGCAGCGTTGAGGGACAGGGCGAGAACATTCAGTACTTC. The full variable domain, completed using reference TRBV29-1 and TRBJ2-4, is SAVISQKPSRDICQRGTSLTIQCQVDSQVTMMFWYRQQPGQSLTLIATANQGSEATYESGFVIDKFPISRPNLTFSTLTVSNMSPEDSSIYLCSVEGQGENIQYFGAGTRLSVL.

CDR3 nucleotide sequence: TGTGCCAGCATCCTTCTCGGCCAGCACACTGAAGCTTTCTTT. It encodes CASILLGQHTEAFF. The V and J genes are TRBV6-2 or TRBV6-3 and TRBJ1-1; D remains unclear. The CDR3 extends over 14 amino acids. Trimming took off 7 bases at V and 3 bases at J, with 15 bases between the two ends. Germline V gene data show CDR1 as MNHEY and CDR2 as SVGEGT.

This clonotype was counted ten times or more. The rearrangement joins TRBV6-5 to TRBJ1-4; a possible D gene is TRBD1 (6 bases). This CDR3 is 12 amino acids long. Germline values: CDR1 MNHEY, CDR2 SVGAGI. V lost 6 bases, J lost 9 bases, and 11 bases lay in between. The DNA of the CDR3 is TGTGCCAGCAGCCCGGGACAACAAAAACTGTTTTTT. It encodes CASSPGQQKLFF.

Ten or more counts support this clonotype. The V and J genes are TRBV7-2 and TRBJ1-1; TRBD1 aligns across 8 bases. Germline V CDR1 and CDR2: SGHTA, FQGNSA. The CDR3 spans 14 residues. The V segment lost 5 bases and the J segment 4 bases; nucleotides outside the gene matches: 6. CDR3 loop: CASSLTGETTEAFF. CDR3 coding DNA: TGTGCCAGCAGCCTGACAGGGGAGACCACTGAAGCTTTCTTT.

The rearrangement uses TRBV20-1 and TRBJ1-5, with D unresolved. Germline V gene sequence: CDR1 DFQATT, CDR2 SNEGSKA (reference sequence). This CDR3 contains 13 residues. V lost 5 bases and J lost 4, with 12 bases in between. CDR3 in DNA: TGCAGTGCTCAAACACAAAGTAATCAGCCCCAGCATTTT. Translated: CSAQTQSNQPQHF.

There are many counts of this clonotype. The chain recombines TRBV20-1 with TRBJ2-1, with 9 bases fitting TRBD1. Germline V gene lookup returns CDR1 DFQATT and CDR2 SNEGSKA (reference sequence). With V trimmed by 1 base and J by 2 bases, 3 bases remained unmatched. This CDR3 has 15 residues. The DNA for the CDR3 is TGCAGTGCTAGAGGAACAGGGGGCGCCTACAATGAGCAGTTCTTC. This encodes CSARGTGGAYNEQFF.

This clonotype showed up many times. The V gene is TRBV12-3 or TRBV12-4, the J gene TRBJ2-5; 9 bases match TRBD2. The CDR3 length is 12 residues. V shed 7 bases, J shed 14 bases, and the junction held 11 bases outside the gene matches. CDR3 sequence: CASTDLAGPTYF. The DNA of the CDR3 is TGTGCCAGCACCGATCTAGCGGGGCCTACCTACTTC.

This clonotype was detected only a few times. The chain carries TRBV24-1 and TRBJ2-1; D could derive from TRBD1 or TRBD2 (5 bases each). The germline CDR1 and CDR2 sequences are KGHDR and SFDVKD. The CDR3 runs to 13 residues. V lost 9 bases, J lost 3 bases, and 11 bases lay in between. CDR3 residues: CATGDDSYNEQFF. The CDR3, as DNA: TGTGCCACCGGGGACGACAGCTACAATGAGCAGTTCTTC.

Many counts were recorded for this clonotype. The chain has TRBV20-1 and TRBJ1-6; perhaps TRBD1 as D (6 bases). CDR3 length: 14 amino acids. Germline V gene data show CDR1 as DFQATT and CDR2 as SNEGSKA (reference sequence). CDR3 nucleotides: TGCAGCCCTGACCCGGGACAAGCTAATTCACCCCTCCACTTT. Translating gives CSPDPGQANSPLHF.

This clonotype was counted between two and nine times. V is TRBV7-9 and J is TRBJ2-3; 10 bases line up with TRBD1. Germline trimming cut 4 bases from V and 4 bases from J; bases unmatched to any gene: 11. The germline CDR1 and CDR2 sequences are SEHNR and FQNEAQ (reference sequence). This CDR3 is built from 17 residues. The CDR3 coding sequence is TGTGCCAGCAGCTCTCCACTTTGGACAGGGGGGGCAGATACGCAGTATTTT. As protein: CASSSPLWTGGADTQYF.

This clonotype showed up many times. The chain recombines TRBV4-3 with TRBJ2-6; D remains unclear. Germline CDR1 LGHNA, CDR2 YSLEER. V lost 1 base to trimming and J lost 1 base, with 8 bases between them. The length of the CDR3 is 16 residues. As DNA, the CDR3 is TGCGCCAGCAGCCAAGCGTCGGTTTCTGGGGCCAACGTCCTGACTTTC. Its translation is CASSQASVSGANVLTF.

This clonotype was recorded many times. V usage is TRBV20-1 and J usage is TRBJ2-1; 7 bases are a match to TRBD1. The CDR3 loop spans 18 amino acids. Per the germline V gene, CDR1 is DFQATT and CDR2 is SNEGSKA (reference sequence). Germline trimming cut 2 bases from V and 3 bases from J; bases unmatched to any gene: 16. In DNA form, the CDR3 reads TGCAGTGCTAGAATGAGGGGGCGAGAAAGAGTTCTCTACAATGAGCAGTTCTTC. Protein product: CSARMRGRERVLYNEQFF.

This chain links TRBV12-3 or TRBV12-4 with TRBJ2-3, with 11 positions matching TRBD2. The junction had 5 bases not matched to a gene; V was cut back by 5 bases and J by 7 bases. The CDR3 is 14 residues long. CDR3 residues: CASSVTSGTNTQYF. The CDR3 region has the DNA TGTGCCAGCAGTGTGACTAGCGGGACAAATACGCAGTATTTT.

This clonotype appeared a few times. CDR3 DNA sequence: TGCGCCAGCAGCCTAATACAGGGGTATGGCTACACCTTC. Amino acid sequence: CASSLIQGYGYTF. The genes are TRBV4-3 and TRBJ1-2, with 7 bases that match TRBD1. Germline values: CDR1 LGHNA, CDR2 YSLEER. CDR3 size: 13 residues. Losses at the gene ends were 4 bases for V and 5 bases for J; bases not matched to a gene: 4.

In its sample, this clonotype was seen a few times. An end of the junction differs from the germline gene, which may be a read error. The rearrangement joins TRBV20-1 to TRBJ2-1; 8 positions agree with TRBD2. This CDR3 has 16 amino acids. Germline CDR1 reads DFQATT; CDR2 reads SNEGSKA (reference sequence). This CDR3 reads CCATYGLGGAYNEQFF. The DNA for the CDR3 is TGCTGTGCTACCTATGGTCTCGGGGGGGCCTACAATGAGCAGTTCTTC.

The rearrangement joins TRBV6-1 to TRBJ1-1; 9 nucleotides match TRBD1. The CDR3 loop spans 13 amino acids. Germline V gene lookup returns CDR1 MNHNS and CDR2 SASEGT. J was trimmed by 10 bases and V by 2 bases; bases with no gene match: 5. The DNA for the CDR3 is TGTGCCAGCAGTGAACCGGGACAGGGTGTAGCTTTCTTT. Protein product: CASSEPGQGVAFF.